One sample yielded the 18 T cell receptor beta chains listed below, sequenced in a study of glioma-infiltrating T cells. The iRepertoire nested amplicon-rescue multiplex PCR amplified TCR alpha and beta CDR3s from RNA. TCRdb re-called the multiplex PCR reads through MiXCR, storing one row per CDR3 protein. The table records some 120,000 distinct CDR3 sequences, approximately 25% of them present only once. The specimen was glioma tissue, nonneoplastic brain tissue, or PBMCs (not recorded which). These receptors originate from a human donor with low-grade glioma or glioblastoma, undergoing nonglioma brain surgery, or in good health (not recorded which).

The sample holds many counts of this clonotype. This chain connects TRBV27 to TRBJ2-3, with 10 bases matching TRBD2. Germline assignment: CDR1 MNHEY and CDR2 SMNVEV (reference sequence). The CDR3 is 15 residues long. Trimming at V came to 5 bases and at J to 6 bases, leaving 8 bases not matched to a gene. CDR3 in DNA: TGTGCCAGCAGTCCGGGACTAGCGCCTTGGGATACGCAGTATTTT. This translates into CASSPGLAPWDTQYF.

This clonotype came up many times. The chain is built from TRBV4-1 and TRBJ2-1; 9 nucleotides line up with TRBD2. The germline V gene has CDR1 MGHRA and CDR2 YSYEKL. CDR3 length equals 15 residues. J gave up 8 bases and V 3 bases, and 8 bases lay outside the gene matches. The CDR3 bases are TGCGCCAGCAGCCACCCGGCTAGCGGGGCCTATGAGCAGTTCTTC. This sequence encodes CASSHPASGAYEQFF.

The sample holds a few counts of this clonotype. The chain employs TRBV18 and TRBJ2-7; 8 bases agree with TRBD1. CDR1 KGHSH and CDR2 LQKENI come from the germline V gene. The CDR3 contains 17 residues. Unmatched junction bases numbered 15, after V lost 6 bases and J lost 2 bases. This CDR3 is CASSPRHPGTGPYEQYF. CDR3 nucleotide sequence: TGTGCCAGCTCTCCCAGACACCCCGGGACAGGTCCCTACGAGCAGTACTTC.

At least ten counts were recorded for this clonotype. The gene calls are TRBV10-3 and TRBJ2-4; D is uncertain. Germline assignment: CDR1 ENHRY and CDR2 SYGVKD. The CDR3 is made up of 13 amino acids. Trimming took 3 bases from V and 0 from J, leaving 3 bases between them. CDR3 DNA sequence: TGTGCCATCAGTGATCTAGCCAAAAACATTCAGTACTTC. Its translation is CAISDLAKNIQYF.

The sample holds many counts of this clonotype. The chain couples TRBV2 to TRBJ2-7, with D possibly being TRBD1 or TRBD2 (5 bases each). The CDR3 has 15 amino acids. V dropped 0 bases and J dropped 2 bases, with 11 bases sitting between them. Germline V gene sequence: CDR1 SNHLY, CDR2 FYNNEI. CDR3 DNA: TGTGCCAGCAGTGAAGCAGGTCAGGGACCCTACGAGCAGTACTTC. It yields the protein CASSEAGQGPYEQYF.

This clonotype was detected many times. The chain is built from TRBV6-1 and TRBJ2-7, with a weak D call TRBD1 (6 bases). CDR1 and CDR2 from the germline V gene are MNHNS and SASEGT. Deletions cut 5 bases from V and 0 bases from J, with 8 bases between. This CDR3 spans 13 amino acids. The CDR3 region is CASSRDNSYEQYF. For the CDR3, the DNA is TGTGCCAGCAGTCGGGACAACTCCTACGAGCAGTACTTC.

About this clonotype: This may arise from a read error, as a much more abundant clone is one base away. The chain recombines TRBV7-9 with TRBJ2-7; D is perhaps TRBD2 (5 bases). Germline CDR1 SEHNR, CDR2 FQNEAQ (reference sequence). This CDR3 is 14 amino acids long. In DNA, the CDR3 is TGCGCCAGCGGCCAAGACGGAGTCGCCTACGAGCAGTACTTC. Translation: CASGQDGVAYEQYF.

This clonotype was counted many times. The chain is built from TRBV5-1 and TRBJ2-7; D assignment may be TRBD1 or TRBD2 (5 bases each). The CDR3 length is 15 residues. Germline loops: CDR1 SGHRS, CDR2 YFSETQ. Trimming left V 1 base short and J 2 bases short, with 13 bases between. As DNA, the CDR3 is TGCGCCAGCAGCTTGTTTGGGGGAGTCCCCTACGAGCAGTACTTC. This gives the protein CASSLFGGVPYEQYF.

The table lists this clonotype with many counts. The V and J genes are TRBV7-9 and TRBJ2-3; D remains unclear. Germline CDR1 and CDR2: SEHNR and FQNEAQ (reference sequence). The V end lost 2 bases, the J end lost 0 bases, and 6 bases lay between the germline ends. The CDR3 extends over 14 amino acids. In DNA, the CDR3 is TGTGCCAGCAGCTTATCCAAAAGCACAGATACGCAGTATTTT. It yields the protein CASSLSKSTDTQYF.

This chain joins TRBV11-2 and TRBJ2-2; the match to TRBD2 covers 7 bases. Germline V lookup: CDR1 SGHAT, CDR2 FQNNGV. This CDR3 is built from 16 residues. The ends lost 3 bases at V and 1 base at J; junction bases unmatched: 5. The CDR3 DNA is TGTGCCAGCAGCTTTGGCGGGAGAGGGAACACCGGGGAGCTGTTTTTT. It is translated as CASSFGGRGNTGELFF.

The sample holds many counts of this clonotype. The chain links TRBV15 to TRBJ2-1, with TRBD2 matching 7 bases. The V gene's germline CDR1 is LNHNV and CDR2 YYDKDF (reference sequence). The CDR3 consists of 17 residues. V was pared by 5 bases and J by 8 bases, with 18 bases of the junction left unmatched. CDR3 in DNA: TGTGCCACCAGCCCCCGATACGGGAGGAAGGAGAGGGATGAGCAGTTCTTC. It specifies CATSPRYGRKERDEQFF. Full variable domain (outside the CDR3, taken from reference TRBV15 and TRBJ2-1): DAMVIQNPRYQVTQFGKPVTLSCSQTLNHNVMYWYQQKSSQAPKLLFHYYDKDFNNEADTPDNFQSRRPNTSFCFLDIRSPGLGDTAMYLCATSPRYGRKERDEQFFGPGTRLTVL.

This clonotype was found many times. The gene calls are TRBV27 and TRBJ2-7, with 7 nucleotides matching TRBD1. The CDR3 spans 14 residues. From germline, CDR1 is MNHEY and CDR2 SMNVEV (reference sequence). V shed 2 bases and J 5 bases; nucleotides not matched to a gene: 6. The CDR3 sequence: CASSLEGAGNEQYF. The CDR3 DNA is TGTGCCAGCAGTTTAGAGGGGGCTGGGAACGAGCAGTACTTC.

About this clonotype: With a much larger clone just one base away, this may be a read error. The J gene is TRBJ2-5, the V gene TRBV5-1; 9 bases line up with TRBD1. Germline trimming cut 5 bases from V and 4 bases from J; bases unmatched to any gene: 9. Germline V gene lookup returns CDR1 SGHRS and CDR2 YFSETQ. The CDR3 runs 15 residues. The CDR3 DNA is TGCGCCAGCAGATGGCTCCCGACAGGGGGAGAGACCCAGTACTTC. Amino acid sequence: CASRWLPTGGETQYF. The full variable domain, with the rest looked up from reference TRBV5-1 and TRBJ2-5, is KAGVTQTPRYLIKTRGQQVTLSCSPISGHRSVSWYQQTPGQGLQFLFEYFSETQRNKGNFPGRFSGRQFSNSRSEMNVSTLELGDSALYLCASRWLPTGGETQYFGPGTRLLVL.

With regard to this clonotype: This may arise from a read error, as a much more abundant clone is one base away. The rearrangement links TRBV7-9 to TRBJ2-5; the D gene is possibly TRBD1 (5 bases). Trimming removed 5 bases at V and 7 bases at J, with 17 bases between. Per the germline V gene, CDR1 is SEHNR and CDR2 is FQNEAQ (reference sequence). The CDR3 runs to 14 residues. The CDR3 DNA is TGTGCCAGCAGCCATGGTCCTAGGGGTGTGACCCAGTACTTC. Translation gives CASSHGPRGVTQYF. The full variable domain, rest sourced from reference TRBV7-9 and TRBJ2-5, is DTGVSQNPRHKITKRGQNVTFRCDPISEHNRLYWYRQTLGQGPEFLTYFQNEAQLEKSRLLSDRFSAERPKGSFSTLEIQRTEQGDSAMYLCASSHGPRGVTQYFGPGTRLLVL.

This clonotype was recorded many times. The rearrangement links TRBV5-1 to TRBJ2-7; TRBD2 agrees at 12 bases. The V gene end was trimmed by 1 base and the J gene end by 2 bases; junction bases not matched to a gene: 4. Germline lookup yields CDR1 SGHRS and CDR2 YFSETQ. CDR3 length: 16 amino acids. CDR3 loop: CASSLTSGRTPYEQYF. The CDR3 region has the DNA TGCGCCAGCAGCTTGACTAGCGGGAGGACCCCCTACGAGCAGTACTTC.

This clonotype has at least ten counts. This chain uses TRBV3-1 with TRBJ2-2, with D perhaps given as TRBD1 or TRBD2 (6 bases each). The CDR3 is made up of 16 amino acids. V lost 4 bases, J lost 7 bases, and 19 bases lay in between. Germline assignment: CDR1 LGHDT and CDR2 YNNKEL (reference sequence). This CDR3 is CASSPQGRGPNGELFF. The DNA for the CDR3 is TGTGCCAGCAGCCCACAGGGTCGGGGGCCGAACGGGGAGCTGTTTTTT.

In its sample, this clonotype was seen many times. The chain employs TRBV7-8 and TRBJ1-1; D call uncertain. Between the trimmed V and J ends, which lost 1 base and 5 bases, there was a span of 14 bases. Germline CDR1 is SGHVS and CDR2 is FQNEAQ. The CDR3 consists of 15 residues. The CDR3 DNA reads as TGTGCCAGCAGCTTAGTAGGAGGGCTCACGACTGAAGCTTTCTTT. It encodes CASSLVGGLTTEAFF.

The table lists this clonotype with many counts. The chain has TRBV4-1 and TRBJ2-3; 9 positions match TRBD2. CDR3 length: 17 amino acids. V lost 4 bases, J lost 0 bases, and 8 bases stayed unmatched. Germline V CDR1 and CDR2: MGHRA, YSYEKL. The CDR3 region has the DNA TGCGCCAGCAGCCCCGGGACTAGCTATATGAGCACAGATACGCAGTATTTT. It yields the protein CASSPGTSYMSTDTQYF.